A single sample gave rise to the 2 T cell receptor beta chains below, sequenced in a study of technical replicates of blood from a few donors. Produced via immunoSEQ multiplex PCR; TCRdb's table is partial and in-frame only. This sample has about 89,000 clones, with roughly 94% found just once. The material sequenced was T cells isolated from PBMCs. The receptors were sampled from a human donor in good health.

The chain uses TRBV7-9 and TRBJ2-1; 14 positions match TRBD2. Germline trimming cut 2 bases from V and 7 bases from J; bases unmatched to any gene: 4. Germline V lookup: CDR1 SEHNR, CDR2 FQNEAQ (reference sequence). CDR3 length: 16 residues. CDR3 loop: CASSLRGTSGRNEQFF. CDR3 DNA sequence: TGTGCCAGCAGCTTAAGGGGGACTAGCGGGAGAAATGAGCAGTTCTTC. The full variable domain, in which reference TRBV7-9 and TRBJ2-1 provide the parts outside the CDR3, is DTGVSQNPRHKITKRGQNVTFRCDPISEHNRLYWYRQTLGQGPEFLTYFQNEAQLEKSRLLSDRFSAERPKGSFSTLEIQRTEQGDSAMYLCASSLRGTSGRNEQFFGPGTRLTVL.

This clone was seen only a few times. The genes are TRBV11-1 and TRBJ2-2; 8 bases match TRBD2. Germline V lookup: CDR1 SGHAT, CDR2 FQDESV (reference sequence). V gave up 3 bases and J gave up 0 bases; unmatched junction bases: 3. The CDR3 is 16 amino acids. CDR3 coding DNA: TGTGCCAGCAGCTTCAGCGGGGGTGCGAACACCGGGGAGCTGTTTTTT. It is translated as CASSFSGGANTGELFF.